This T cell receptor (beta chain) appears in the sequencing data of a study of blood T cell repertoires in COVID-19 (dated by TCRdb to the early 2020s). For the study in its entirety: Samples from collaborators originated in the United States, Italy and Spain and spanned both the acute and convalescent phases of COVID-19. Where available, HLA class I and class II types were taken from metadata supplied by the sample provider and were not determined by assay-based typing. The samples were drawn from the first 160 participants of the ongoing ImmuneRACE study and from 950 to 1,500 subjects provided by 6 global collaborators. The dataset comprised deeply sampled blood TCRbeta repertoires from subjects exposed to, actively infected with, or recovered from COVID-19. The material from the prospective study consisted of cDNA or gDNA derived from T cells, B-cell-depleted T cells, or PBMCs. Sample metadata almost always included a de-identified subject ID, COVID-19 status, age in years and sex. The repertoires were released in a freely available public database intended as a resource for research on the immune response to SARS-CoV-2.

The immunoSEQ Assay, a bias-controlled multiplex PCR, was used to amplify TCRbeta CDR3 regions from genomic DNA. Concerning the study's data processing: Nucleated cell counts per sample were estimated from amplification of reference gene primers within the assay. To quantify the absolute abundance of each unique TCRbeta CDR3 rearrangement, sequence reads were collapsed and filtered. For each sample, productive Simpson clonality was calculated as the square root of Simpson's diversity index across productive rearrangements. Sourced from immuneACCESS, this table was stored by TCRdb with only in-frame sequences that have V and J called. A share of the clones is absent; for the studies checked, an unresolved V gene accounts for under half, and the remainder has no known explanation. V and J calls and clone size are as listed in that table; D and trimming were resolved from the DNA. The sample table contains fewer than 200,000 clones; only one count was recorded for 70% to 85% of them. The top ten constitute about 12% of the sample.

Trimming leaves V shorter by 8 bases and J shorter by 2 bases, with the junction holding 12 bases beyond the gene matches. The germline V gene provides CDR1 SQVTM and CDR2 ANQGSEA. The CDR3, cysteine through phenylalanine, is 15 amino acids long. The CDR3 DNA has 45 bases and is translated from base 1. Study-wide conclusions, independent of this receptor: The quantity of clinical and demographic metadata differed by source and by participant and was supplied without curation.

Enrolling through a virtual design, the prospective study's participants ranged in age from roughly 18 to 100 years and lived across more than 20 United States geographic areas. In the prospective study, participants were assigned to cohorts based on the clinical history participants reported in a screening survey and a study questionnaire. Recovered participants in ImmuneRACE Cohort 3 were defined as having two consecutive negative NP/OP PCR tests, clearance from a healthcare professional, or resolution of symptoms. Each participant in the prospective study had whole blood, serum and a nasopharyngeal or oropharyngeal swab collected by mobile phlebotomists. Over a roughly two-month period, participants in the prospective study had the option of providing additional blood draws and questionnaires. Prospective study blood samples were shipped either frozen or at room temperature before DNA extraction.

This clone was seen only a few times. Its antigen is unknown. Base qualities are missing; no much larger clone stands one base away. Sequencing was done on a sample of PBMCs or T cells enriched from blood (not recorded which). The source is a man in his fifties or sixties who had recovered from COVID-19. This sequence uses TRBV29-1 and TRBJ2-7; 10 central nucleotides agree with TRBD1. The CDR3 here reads CSISGTGESAYEQYF. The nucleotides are TGCAGCATTTCCGGGACAGGGGAATCGGCCTACGAGCAGTACTTC.